A single sample gave rise to the 20 T cell receptor beta chains below, sequenced in a study of blood T cells in healthy people across ages. Next came a second PCR, run for about 7 to 12 cycles, which used a sample-barcoded 5' primer along with a J-beta primer mix. TCRdb re-derived calls from the 5' RACE reads in MiXCR, one entry per CDR3 protein. The table shows about 1.4 million distinct CDR3 sequences, with approximately 59% occurring only once. Sequenced material: blood. All receptors derive from a man between 18 and 35 years old in good health.

The CDR3 DNA follows: TGTGCCAGCAGTGACCCGGGACAGGGGGCTATGGGCACTGAAGCTTTCTTT. It yields the protein CASSDPGQGAMGTEAFF. V and J are TRBV6-1 and TRBJ1-1; 12 nucleotides match TRBD1. The ends lost 3 bases at V and 4 bases at J; junction bases unmatched: 9. The germline V gene has CDR1 MNHNS and CDR2 SASEGT. The CDR3 is 17 amino acids.

The chain couples TRBV25-1 to TRBJ2-4, with 15 bases fitting TRBD2. The J call may be faulty, since TRBJ2-5 better matches the DNA end. The CDR3 contains 18 residues. The V gene's germline CDR1 is MGHDK and CDR2 SYGVNS. The DNA of the CDR3 is TGTGCCAGCAGTGAATGGACTAGCGGGGGGGCCTTCGGGGAGACCCAGTACTTC. Translation: CASSEWTSGGAFGETQYF.

The chain combines TRBV5-6 with TRBJ2-1; the D is unclear. This CDR3 spans 14 amino acids. V was cut by 1 base and J by 6 bases, with 11 bases left in between. Germline loops: CDR1 SGHDT, CDR2 YYEEEE. The CDR3 region is CASSLQQARNEQFF. The CDR3 nucleotides read TGTGCCAGCAGCTTGCAGCAGGCGCGCAATGAGCAGTTCTTC.

This chain links TRBV7-2 with TRBJ2-3; TRBD1 agrees at 7 bases. Germline loops: CDR1 SGHTA, CDR2 FQGNSA. The CDR3 runs 15 residues. V gave up 1 base and J gave up 4 bases; unmatched junction bases: 5. Here the CDR3 reads CASSLVQGVPDTQYF. As DNA, the CDR3 is TGTGCCAGCAGCTTAGTCCAGGGGGTCCCAGATACGCAGTATTTT.

The chain uses TRBV29-1 and TRBJ2-1, with D possibly being TRBD1 (6 bases). Per the germline V gene, CDR1 is SQVTM and CDR2 is ANQGSEA. The CDR3 is 13 amino acids. Trimming took off 4 bases at V and 5 bases at J, with 12 bases between the two ends. In nucleotides, the CDR3 is TGCAGCGTTGTCTCAGGGGCGGACAATGAGCAGTTCTTC. Residues: CSVVSGADNEQFF.

The chain has TRBV29-1 and TRBJ2-5; tentatively, D is TRBD2 (5 bases). CDR1 and CDR2 from the germline V gene are SQVTM and ANQGSEA. The CDR3 covers 12 residues. V was shortened by 3 bases and J by 11 bases, with 16 bases between the two germline ends. CDR3 in amino acids: CSVDLSPERQYF. As DNA, the CDR3 is TGCAGCGTTGATCTGTCCCCCGAGCGGCAGTACTTC.

This chain uses TRBV29-1 with TRBJ2-4; tentatively, D is TRBD1 or TRBD2 (5 bases each). The J call may be in error: the DNA end matches TRBJ2-7 better. CDR1 is SQVTM, CDR2 ANQGSEA, per germline. This CDR3 has 13 residues. CDR3 sequence: CSFLPDSGYEQYF. For the CDR3, the DNA is TGCAGCTTTTTGCCAGACAGCGGCTACGAGCAGTACTTC.

The chain has TRBV6-5 and TRBJ1-2; D remains ambiguous. CDR3 size: 15 residues. Trimming shortened V by 0 bases and J by 0 bases, and 8 bases separated the two germline ends. The germline V gene encodes CDR1 MNHEY and CDR2 SVGAGI. Here the CDR3 DNA reads TGTGCCAGCAGTTACTCTCGCTTAGCTAACTATGGCTACACCTTC. Protein sequence: CASSYSRLANYGYTF.

Only a few counts were recorded for this clonotype. V and J are TRBV13 and TRBJ1-2; D is uncertain. Trimming took 5 bases from V and 2 from J, leaving 12 bases between them. Germline V lookup: CDR1 PRHDT, CDR2 FYEKMQ (reference sequence). The CDR3 totals 14 residues. The CDR3 region is CASSQQTGNYGYTF. The CDR3 coding sequence is TGTGCCAGCAGCCAGCAAACGGGAAACTATGGCTACACCTTC.

This rearrangement joins TRBV29-1 to TRBJ1-1; D gene uncertain. V lost 4 bases and J lost 5, with 11 bases in between. The CDR3 extends over 12 amino acids. Germline CDR1 reads SQVTM; CDR2 reads ANQGSEA. The CDR3 region has the DNA TGCAGCGTTGTTGGGGTCGAGACTGAAGCTTTCTTT. Its protein is CSVVGVETEAFF. Complete variable domain (other parts from reference TRBV29-1 and TRBJ1-1): SAVISQKPSRDICQRGTSLTIQCQVDSQVTMMFWYRQQPGQSLTLIATANQGSEATYESGFVIDKFPISRPNLTFSTLTVSNMSPEDSSIYLCSVVGVETEAFFGQGTRLTVV.

This clonotype was found a few times. This rearrangement joins TRBV21-1 to TRBJ2-4; the D call TRBD1 from the table was never checked on the DNA. TRBV21-1 is labeled a pseudogene. The CDR3 sequence is 21 residues long. The DNA for the CDR3 is TGTGCCAGCAGCAAAGATGGCCAGGCCACGGGGCACTTCTTAGCCAAAAACATTCAGTACTTC. This encodes CASSKDGQATGHFLAKNIQYF.

This clonotype occurred a few times. The chain couples TRBV29-1 to TRBJ2-5; TRBD2 matches at 11 bases. CDR3 length: 17 residues. V lost 0 bases to trimming and J lost 3 bases; unmatched junction nucleotides: 9. CDR1 and CDR2 from the germline V gene are SQVTM and ANQGSEA. The CDR3 loop is CSVEDGATSGVEETQYF. As DNA, the CDR3 is TGCAGCGTTGAAGATGGGGCGACTAGCGGGGTTGAAGAGACCCAGTACTTC. The full variable domain, with the rest looked up from reference TRBV29-1 and TRBJ2-5, is SAVISQKPSRDICQRGTSLTIQCQVDSQVTMMFWYRQQPGQSLTLIATANQGSEATYESGFVIDKFPISRPNLTFSTLTVSNMSPEDSSIYLCSVEDGATSGVEETQYFGPGTRLLVL.

In this sample, this clonotype turned up once. V gene TRBV6-1 combines with J gene TRBJ2-7; the match to TRBD1 covers 9 bases. Trimming at V came to 6 bases and at J to 1 base, leaving 16 bases not matched to a gene. The CDR3 totals 18 residues. The germline gives CDR1 MNHNS, CDR2 SASEGT. CDR3 residues: CASRRYLQGAGYSYEQYF. Here the CDR3 DNA reads TGTGCCAGCAGACGTTATCTACAGGGGGCCGGTTATTCCTACGAGCAGTACTTC.

The chain carries TRBV5-6 and TRBJ2-7, with 8 bases identical to TRBD1. J was trimmed by 3 bases and V by 4 bases; bases with no gene match: 12. The CDR3 extends over 16 amino acids. Germline-derived CDR1 and CDR2 are SGHDT and YYEEEE. CDR3 loop: CASSAGQGRFGYEQYF. CDR3 DNA: TGTGCCAGCAGCGCAGGACAGGGAAGATTTGGCTACGAGCAGTACTTC.

The V and J genes are TRBV12-3 or TRBV12-4 and TRBJ1-2; D is undetermined. The CDR3 has 12 residues. V shed 5 bases and J shed 8 bases, with 12 bases lying between them. The CDR3 spells CASSPPMTGYTF. In DNA form, the CDR3 reads TGTGCCAGCAGTCCACCTATGACGGGCTACACCTTC.

This clonotype was seen a single time. This chain connects TRBV2 to TRBJ2-7; 9 bases map to TRBD1. This CDR3 contains 15 residues. Germline lookup yields CDR1 SNHLY and CDR2 FYNNEI. Trimming took 1 base from V and 0 from J; bases not matched to a gene: 1. CDR3 in DNA: TGTGCCAGCAGTGAAGGGGGACAGGGCTCCTACGAGCAGTACTTC. It codes for CASSEGGQGSYEQYF.

V usage is TRBV6-6 and J usage is TRBJ1-2; tentative D call: TRBD1 (6 bases). V lost 5 bases and J lost 0, with 13 bases in between. CDR3 size: 15 residues. Germline CDR1 reads MNHNY; CDR2 reads SVGAGI (reference sequence). The CDR3 DNA is TGTGCCAGCAGTGGTACAGGGCGCACTAACTATGGCTACACCTTC. Translation gives CASSGTGRTNYGYTF.

The rearrangement links TRBV11-2 to TRBJ1-2; no clear D gene. CDR3 length equals 14 residues. Germline CDR1 and CDR2: SGHAT and FQNNGV. V was cut by 0 bases and J by 4 bases, with 9 bases left in between. The CDR3 DNA follows: TGTGCCAGCAGCTTAGATCTGGGGTCCTATGGCTACACCTTC. As protein: CASSLDLGSYGYTF.

Worth noting for this clonotype: The junction differs from germline at one of its ends, possibly a read error. The chain employs TRBV18 and TRBJ1-2, with TRBD1 identical over 7 bases. The CDR3 runs to 15 residues. Germline assignment: CDR1 KGHSH and CDR2 LQKENI. CDR3 residues: CASSGGRDSLGGHTF. Written as DNA, the CDR3 is TGTGCCAGCTCAGGAGGTCGGGACAGCCTGGGTGGCCACACCTTC.

This rearrangement joins TRBV7-9 to TRBJ2-3, with 7 bases aligning to TRBD1. The CDR3 loop spans 17 amino acids. J was trimmed by 0 bases and V by 6 bases; bases with no gene match: 12. CDR1 is SEHNR, CDR2 FQNEAQ, per germline (reference sequence). This CDR3 reads CASSTKGDRDSTDTQYF. The DNA for the CDR3 is TGTGCCAGCAGTACCAAAGGGGACAGAGATAGCACAGATACGCAGTATTTT.